This T cell receptor (beta chain) stems from a study of blood T cell repertoires in COVID-19. The participants were between roughly 18 and 100 years old and came from under 25 US areas. Clinical history reported by participants formed the basis on which cohorts were assigned. Original data processing: Using reference gene primer amplification, nucleated cell counts were estimated. Method: immunoSEQ multiplex PCR; TCRdb's copy keeps in-frame clones and lacks some. From that table come the V and J calls and clone size; the DNA was used to work out D and trimming. The sample yields some 240,000 clones, approximately 86% seen once. Germline CDR1 and CDR2: SEHNR and FQNEAQ (reference sequence). V lost 3 bases to trimming and J lost 5 bases; unmatched junction nucleotides: 7. The CDR3 contains 14 residues.

The J gene is TRBJ2-7, the V gene TRBV7-9, with 7 bases fitting TRBD2. The receptor was isolated from a middle-aged woman with acute COVID-19. The sequencing input was PBMCs or T cells enriched from blood (not recorded which). The CDR3: CASSLAGEWNEQYF. The CDR3 bases are TGTGCCAGCAGCTTGGCGGGAGAATGGAACGAGCAGTACTTC.